The 10 T cell receptor beta chains reported below all come from one sample, sequenced in a study of early T cells in non-severe SARS-CoV-2 infection. Each CDR3 protein is one row after TCRdb ran MiXCR on the 5' RACE reads. The sample lists about 64,000 distinct CDR3 sequences; around 20% were seen once. The source material was whole blood, sampled at baseline. Receptor source: an adult who was a healthcare worker with PCR-confirmed SARS-CoV-2 infection or an uninfected control (not recorded which).

This clonotype turned up a few times. The chain's CDR3 is CASSIGQGDNEQYF. The CDR3 DNA sequence: TGCGCCAGCAGCATTGGACAGGGTGATAACGAGCAGTACTTC. The gene calls are TRBV5-1 and TRBJ2-7; TRBD1 matches 8 bases. Germline trimming cut 4 bases from V and 5 bases from J; bases unmatched to any gene: 8. The CDR3 runs to 14 residues. The germline gives CDR1 SGHRS, CDR2 YFSETQ.

This rearrangement joins TRBV7-8 to TRBJ2-3; the match to TRBD2 covers 9 bases. The germline V gene has CDR1 SGHVS and CDR2 FQNEAQ. With V trimmed by 0 bases and J by 7 bases, 8 bases remained unmatched. CDR3 length equals 16 residues. The CDR3 reads CASSLALAGATYTQYF. The DNA of the CDR3 is TGTGCCAGCAGCTTAGCCTTAGCGGGAGCAACCTATACGCAGTATTTT.

This clonotype was seen many times. This chain uses TRBV3-1 with TRBJ2-3; 7 bases map to TRBD2. The CDR3 sequence is 15 residues long. The V gene's germline CDR1 is LGHDT and CDR2 YNNKEL (reference sequence). Unmatched junction bases numbered 7, after V lost 4 bases and J lost 3 bases. In DNA, the CDR3 is TGTGCCAGCAGCCGGGCGGGAGTGGAGACAGATACGCAGTATTTT. As protein: CASSRAGVETDTQYF.

CDR3 sequence reads: CASSSTVYGYTF. DNA of the CDR3: TGTGCCAGCAGTTCGACAGTCTATGGCTACACCTTC. This rearrangement joins TRBV28 to TRBJ1-2, with a tentative D call TRBD1 (5 bases). The V end lost 4 bases, the J end lost 4 bases, and 7 bases lay between the germline ends. The CDR3 is made up of 12 amino acids. The germline V gene encodes CDR1 MDHEN and CDR2 SYDVKM.

V and J are TRBV29-1 and TRBJ1-2; D unclear. This CDR3 has 13 amino acids. CDR1 is SQVTM and CDR2 is ANQGSEA in the germline V gene. Trimming stripped 1 base from V and 6 bases from J, with 12 bases between. CDR3 protein: CSVEGVLGNGYTF. The DNA of the CDR3 is TGCAGCGTTGAAGGGGTTCTTGGCAATGGCTACACCTTC. Together with reference TRBV29-1 and TRBJ1-2, the CDR3 gives the full variable domain: SAVISQKPSRDICQRGTSLTIQCQVDSQVTMMFWYRQQPGQSLTLIATANQGSEATYESGFVIDKFPISRPNLTFSTLTVSNMSPEDSSIYLCSVEGVLGNGYTFGSGTRLTVV.

V usage is TRBV20-1 and J usage is TRBJ1-2; a weak D match, TRBD1 (5 bases). This CDR3 has 16 amino acids. Trimming took off 0 bases at V and 4 bases at J, with 18 bases between the two ends. Germline V gene sequence: CDR1 DFQATT, CDR2 SNEGSKA (reference sequence). The CDR3 region is CSARETLWGGGYGYTF. CDR3 DNA sequence: TGCAGTGCTAGAGAGACCCTGTGGGGGGGAGGCTATGGCTACACCTTC.

V and J are TRBV7-8 and TRBJ2-3, with TRBD2 identical over 14 bases. Germline trimming cut 6 bases from V and 2 bases from J; bases unmatched to any gene: 16. Germline V gene data show CDR1 as SGHVS and CDR2 as FQNEAQ. This CDR3 is 20 amino acids long. This chain's CDR3 is CASSSKGLAGEGDNTDTQYF. The DNA of the CDR3 is TGTGCCAGCAGTTCCAAGGGACTAGCGGGGGAAGGGGATAACACAGATACGCAGTATTTT.

The rearrangement links TRBV3-1 to TRBJ2-3, with 9 positions matching TRBD1. This CDR3 is built from 15 residues. Germline CDR1 LGHDT, CDR2 YNNKEL (reference sequence). Trimming removed 6 bases from V and 4 bases from J; junction bases left unmatched: 8. The CDR3 here is CASSEGTGIPDTQYF. The CDR3 DNA reads as TGTGCCAGCAGTGAGGGGACAGGGATCCCAGATACGCAGTATTTT.

This chain uses TRBV12-3 or TRBV12-4 with TRBJ1-4; weak D call: TRBD1 (6 bases). The CDR3 spans 16 residues. The V end lost 3 bases, the J end lost 7 bases, and 18 bases lay between the germline ends. CDR3 residues: CASSFSLSGTTEKLFF. CDR3 nucleotide sequence: TGTGCCAGCAGTTTTTCCCTTTCCGGGACAACTGAAAAACTGTTTTTT.

This clonotype was counted ten times or more. This sequence joins TRBV7-6 and TRBJ2-3; D gene uncertain. This CDR3 spans 16 amino acids. Germline V CDR1 and CDR2: SGHVS, FNYEAQ. V gave up 0 bases and J gave up 0 bases, with 10 bases separating them. The CDR3 loop is CASSLAYGSSTDTQYF. The CDR3 DNA reads as TGTGCCAGCAGCTTAGCGTATGGTAGTAGCACAGATACGCAGTATTTT.